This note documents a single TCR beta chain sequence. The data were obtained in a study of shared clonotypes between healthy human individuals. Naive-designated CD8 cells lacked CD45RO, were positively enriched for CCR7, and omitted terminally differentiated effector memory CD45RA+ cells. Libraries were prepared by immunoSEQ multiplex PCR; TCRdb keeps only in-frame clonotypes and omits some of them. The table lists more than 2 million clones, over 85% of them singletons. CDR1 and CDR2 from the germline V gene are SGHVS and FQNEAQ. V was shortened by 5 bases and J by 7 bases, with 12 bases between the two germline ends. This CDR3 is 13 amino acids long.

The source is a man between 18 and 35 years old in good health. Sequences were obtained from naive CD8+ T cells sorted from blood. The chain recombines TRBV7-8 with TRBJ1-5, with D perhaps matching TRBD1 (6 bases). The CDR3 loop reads CASSLGGRQPQHF. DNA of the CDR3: TGTGCCAGCAGCCTTGGGGGCAGGCAGCCCCAGCATTTT.